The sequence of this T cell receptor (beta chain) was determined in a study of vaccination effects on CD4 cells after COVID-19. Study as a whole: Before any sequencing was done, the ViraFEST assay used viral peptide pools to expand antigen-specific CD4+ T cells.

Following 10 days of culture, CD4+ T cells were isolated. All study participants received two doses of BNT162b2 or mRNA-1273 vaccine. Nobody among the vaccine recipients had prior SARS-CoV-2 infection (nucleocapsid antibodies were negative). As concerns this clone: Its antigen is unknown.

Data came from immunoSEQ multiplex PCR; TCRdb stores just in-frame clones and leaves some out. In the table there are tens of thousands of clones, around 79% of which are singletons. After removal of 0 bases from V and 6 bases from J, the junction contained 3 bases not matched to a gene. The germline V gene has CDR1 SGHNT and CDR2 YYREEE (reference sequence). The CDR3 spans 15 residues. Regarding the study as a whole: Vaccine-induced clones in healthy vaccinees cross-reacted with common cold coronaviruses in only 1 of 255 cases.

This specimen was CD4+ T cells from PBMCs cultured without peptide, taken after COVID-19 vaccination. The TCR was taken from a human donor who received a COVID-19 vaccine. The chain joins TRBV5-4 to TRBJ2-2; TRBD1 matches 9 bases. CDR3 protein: CASSLVQGAPGELFF. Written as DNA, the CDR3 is TGTGCCAGCAGCTTGGTACAGGGGGCGCCCGGGGAGCTGTTTTTT.